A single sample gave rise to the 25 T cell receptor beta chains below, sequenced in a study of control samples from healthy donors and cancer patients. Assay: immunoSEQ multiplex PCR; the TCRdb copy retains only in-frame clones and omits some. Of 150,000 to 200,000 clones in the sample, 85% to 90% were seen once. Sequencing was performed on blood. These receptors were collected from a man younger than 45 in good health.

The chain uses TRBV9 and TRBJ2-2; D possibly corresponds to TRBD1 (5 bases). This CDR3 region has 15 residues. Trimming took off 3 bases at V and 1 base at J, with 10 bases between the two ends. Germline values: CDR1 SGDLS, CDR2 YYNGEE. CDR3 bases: TGTGCCAGCAGCGACGACAGTTTGAACACCGGGGAGCTGTTTTTT. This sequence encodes CASSDDSLNTGELFF.

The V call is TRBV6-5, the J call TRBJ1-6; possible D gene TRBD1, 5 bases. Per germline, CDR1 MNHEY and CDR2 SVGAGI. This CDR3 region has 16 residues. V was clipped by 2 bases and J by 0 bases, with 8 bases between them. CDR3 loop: CASSYGANSYNSPLHF. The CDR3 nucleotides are TGTGCCAGCAGTTACGGGGCGAACTCCTATAATTCACCCCTCCACTTT.

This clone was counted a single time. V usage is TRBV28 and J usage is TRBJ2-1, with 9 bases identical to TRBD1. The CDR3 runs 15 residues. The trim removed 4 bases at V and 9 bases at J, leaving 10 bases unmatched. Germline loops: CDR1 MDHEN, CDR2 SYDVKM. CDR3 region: CASSSRTGVLAEQFF. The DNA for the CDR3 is TGTGCCAGCAGTTCTCGGACAGGGGTTCTTGCTGAGCAGTTCTTC.

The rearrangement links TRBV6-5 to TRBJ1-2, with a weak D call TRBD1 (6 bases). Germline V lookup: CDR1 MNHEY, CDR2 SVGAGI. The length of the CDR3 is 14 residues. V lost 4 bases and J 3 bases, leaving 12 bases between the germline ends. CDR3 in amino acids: CASSSGGSYYGYTF. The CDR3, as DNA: TGTGCCAGCAGTTCTGGGGGCAGCTACTATGGCTACACCTTC.

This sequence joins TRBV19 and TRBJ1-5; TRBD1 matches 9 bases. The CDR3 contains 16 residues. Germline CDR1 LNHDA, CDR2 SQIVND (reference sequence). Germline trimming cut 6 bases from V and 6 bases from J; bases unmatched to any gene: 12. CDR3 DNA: TGTGCCAGTAGGACCACGGACAGGGGTGTTCGTCAGCCCCAGCATTTT. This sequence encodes CASRTTDRGVRQPQHF.

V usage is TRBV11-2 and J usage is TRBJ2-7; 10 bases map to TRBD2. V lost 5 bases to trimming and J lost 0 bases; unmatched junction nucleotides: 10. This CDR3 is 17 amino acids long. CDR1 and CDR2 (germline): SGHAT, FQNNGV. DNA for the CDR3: TGTGCCAGCAGCACCCAACTAGCGGGACAGAGCTCCTACGAGCAGTACTTC. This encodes CASSTQLAGQSSYEQYF.

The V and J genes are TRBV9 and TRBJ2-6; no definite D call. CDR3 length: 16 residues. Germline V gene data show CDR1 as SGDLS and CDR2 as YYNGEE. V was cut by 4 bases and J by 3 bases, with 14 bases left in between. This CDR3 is CASSPGEWYGANVLTF. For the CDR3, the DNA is TGTGCCAGCAGCCCCGGAGAGTGGTATGGGGCCAACGTCCTGACTTTC.

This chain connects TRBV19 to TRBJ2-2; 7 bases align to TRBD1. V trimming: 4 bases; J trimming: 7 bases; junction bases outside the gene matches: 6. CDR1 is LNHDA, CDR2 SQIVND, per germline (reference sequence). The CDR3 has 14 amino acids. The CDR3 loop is CASSRGTVSGELFF. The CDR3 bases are TGTGCCAGTAGTAGGGGGACAGTGAGCGGGGAGCTGTTTTTT.

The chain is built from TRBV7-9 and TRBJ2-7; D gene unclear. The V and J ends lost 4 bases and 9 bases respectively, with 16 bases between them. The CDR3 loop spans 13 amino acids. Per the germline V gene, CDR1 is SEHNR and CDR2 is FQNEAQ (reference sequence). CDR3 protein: CASSSSEDATQYF. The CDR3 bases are TGTGCCAGCAGCTCCTCAGAAGACGCGACGCAGTACTTC. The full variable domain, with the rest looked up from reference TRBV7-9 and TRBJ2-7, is DTGVSQNPRHKITKRGQNVTFRCDPISEHNRLYWYRQTLGQGPEFLTYFQNEAQLEKSRLLSDRFSAERPKGSFSTLEIQRTEQGDSAMYLCASSSSEDATQYFGPGTRLTVT.

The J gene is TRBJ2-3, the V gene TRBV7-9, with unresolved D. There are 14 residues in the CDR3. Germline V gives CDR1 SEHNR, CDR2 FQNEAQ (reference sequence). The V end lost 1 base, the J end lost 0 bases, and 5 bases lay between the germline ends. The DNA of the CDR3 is TGTGCCAGCAGCTTAGTCACCAGCACAGATACGCAGTATTTT. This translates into CASSLVTSTDTQYF.

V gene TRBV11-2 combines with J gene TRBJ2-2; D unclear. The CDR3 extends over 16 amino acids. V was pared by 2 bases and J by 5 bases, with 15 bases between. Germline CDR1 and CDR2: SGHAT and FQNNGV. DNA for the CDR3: TGTGCCAGCAGCTTATTGGGTCCGGTCGGTACCGGGGAGCTGTTTTTT. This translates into CASSLLGPVGTGELFF.

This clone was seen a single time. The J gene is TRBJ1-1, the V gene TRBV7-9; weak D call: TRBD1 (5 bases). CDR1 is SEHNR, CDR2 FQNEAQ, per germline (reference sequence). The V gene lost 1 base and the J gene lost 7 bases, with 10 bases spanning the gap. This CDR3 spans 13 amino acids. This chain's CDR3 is CASSLVYDSEAFF. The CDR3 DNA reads TGTGCCAGCAGCTTAGTGTACGACAGTGAAGCTTTCTTT.

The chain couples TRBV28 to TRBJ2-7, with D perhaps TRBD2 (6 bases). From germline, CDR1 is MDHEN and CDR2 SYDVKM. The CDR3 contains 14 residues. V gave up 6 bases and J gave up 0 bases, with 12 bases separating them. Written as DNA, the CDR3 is TGTGCCAGCAGGATCGGGGGAAGCTCCTACGAGCAGTACTTC. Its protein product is CASRIGGSSYEQYF.

CDR3 residues: CASSEAGVGEQFF. CDR3 sequence (DNA): TGTGCCAGCAGTGAAGCGGGGGTGGGCGAGCAGTTCTTC. This chain connects TRBV2 to TRBJ2-1; TRBD1 or TRBD2 may be the D gene (5 bases each). The V and J ends lost 0 bases and 10 bases respectively, with 10 bases between them. The CDR3 spans 13 residues. Germline loops: CDR1 SNHLY, CDR2 FYNNEI.

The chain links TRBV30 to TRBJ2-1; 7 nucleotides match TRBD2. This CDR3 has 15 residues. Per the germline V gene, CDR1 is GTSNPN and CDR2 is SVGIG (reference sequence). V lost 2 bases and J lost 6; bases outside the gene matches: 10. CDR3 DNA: TGTGCCTGGAGTCTCCGGGTAGCGGGTGCCAATGAGCAGTTCTTC. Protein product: CAWSLRVAGANEQFF.

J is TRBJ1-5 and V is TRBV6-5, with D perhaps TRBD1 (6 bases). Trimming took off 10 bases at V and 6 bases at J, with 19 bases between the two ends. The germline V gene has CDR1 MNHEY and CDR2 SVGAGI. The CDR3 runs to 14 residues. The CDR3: CATLPGHGFQPQHF. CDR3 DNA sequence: TGTGCCACTCTCCCGGGACACGGGTTTCAGCCCCAGCATTTT.

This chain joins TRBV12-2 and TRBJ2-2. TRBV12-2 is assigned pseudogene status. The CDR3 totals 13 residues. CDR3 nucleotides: TGTGCAAGTCGCCCAAGATTGGCCGGGGAGCTGTTTTTT. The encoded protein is CASRPRLAGELFF.

The CDR3, as DNA: TGTGCCAGCAGTCCCCGTGGCGGACCCAATCAGCCCCAGCATTTT. This codes for CASSPRGGPNQPQHF. The chain links TRBV28 to TRBJ1-5, with D uncertain. Germline CDR1 is MDHEN and CDR2 is SYDVKM. Deletions cut 5 bases from V and 3 bases from J, with 14 bases between. The CDR3 runs 15 residues.

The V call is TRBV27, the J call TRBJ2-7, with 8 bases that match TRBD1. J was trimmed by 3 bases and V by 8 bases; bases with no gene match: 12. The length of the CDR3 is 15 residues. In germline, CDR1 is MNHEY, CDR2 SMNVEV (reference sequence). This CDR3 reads CASGLPGQGLYEQYF. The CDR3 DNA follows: TGTGCCAGCGGGCTCCCCGGACAGGGCCTCTACGAGCAGTACTTC.

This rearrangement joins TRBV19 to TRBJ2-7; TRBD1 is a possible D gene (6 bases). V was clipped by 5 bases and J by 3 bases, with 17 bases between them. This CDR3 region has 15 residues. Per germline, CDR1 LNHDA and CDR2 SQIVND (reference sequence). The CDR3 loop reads CASSQWLGRGYEQYF. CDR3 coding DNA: TGTGCCAGTAGTCAGTGGCTGGGCAGGGGCTACGAGCAGTACTTC.

CDR3 protein: CASTRKDPNQPQHF. The CDR3 nucleotides read TGTGCCAGTACCCGCAAAGATCCCAATCAGCCCCAGCATTTT. The rearrangement links TRBV19 to TRBJ1-5; D gene ambiguous. This CDR3 comprises 14 residues. The V end was cut by 7 bases, the J end by 3 bases, with 13 bases between. Germline V gene data show CDR1 as LNHDA and CDR2 as SQIVND (reference sequence).

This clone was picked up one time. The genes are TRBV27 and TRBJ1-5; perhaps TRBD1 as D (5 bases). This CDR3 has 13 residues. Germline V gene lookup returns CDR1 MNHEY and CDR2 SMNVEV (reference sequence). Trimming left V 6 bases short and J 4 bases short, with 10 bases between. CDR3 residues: CASSPGGNQPQHF. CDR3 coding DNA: TGTGCCAGCAGCCCCGGGGGTAATCAGCCCCAGCATTTT.

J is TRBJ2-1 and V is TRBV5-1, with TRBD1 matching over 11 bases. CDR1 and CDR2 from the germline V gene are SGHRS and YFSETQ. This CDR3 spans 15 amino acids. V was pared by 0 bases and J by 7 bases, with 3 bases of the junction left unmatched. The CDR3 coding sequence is TGCGCCAGCAGCTTGGTGGGACAGGGGGTTAATGAGCAGTTCTTC. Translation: CASSLVGQGVNEQFF.

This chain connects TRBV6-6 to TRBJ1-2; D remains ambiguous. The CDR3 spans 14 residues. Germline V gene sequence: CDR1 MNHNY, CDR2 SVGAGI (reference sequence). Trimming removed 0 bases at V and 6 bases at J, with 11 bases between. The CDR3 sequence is CASSYSDGSNGYTF. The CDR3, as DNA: TGTGCCAGCAGTTACTCGGACGGGTCAAATGGCTACACCTTC.

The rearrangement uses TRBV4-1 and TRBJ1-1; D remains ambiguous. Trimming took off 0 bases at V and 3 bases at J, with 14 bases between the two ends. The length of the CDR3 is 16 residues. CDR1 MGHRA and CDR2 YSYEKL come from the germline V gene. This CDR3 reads CASSQELGQVYTEAFF. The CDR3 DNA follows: TGCGCCAGCAGCCAAGAGTTAGGGCAGGTCTACACTGAAGCTTTCTTT.